These 11 T cell receptor beta chains originate from one sample sequenced in a study of blood T cell repertoires in COVID-19 (dated by TCRdb to about 2020). Library preparation was by the immunoSEQ multiplex PCR assay. TCRdb retrieved this table from immuneACCESS and kept in-frame rearrangements only. Not all clones are present; in checked studies, unresolved V genes account for under half, and no reason is known for the remainder. Counted in this sample were over 90,000 clones; more than 75% of them appeared once. 17% of the sample comes from the top ten. The source material was peripheral blood. These receptors were taken from a human donor in a cohort sampled during active COVID-19.

This rearrangement joins TRBV5-5 to TRBJ2-5; D remains ambiguous. The CDR3 is 17 residues long. The V end was cut by 4 bases, the J end by 0 bases, with 19 bases between. Germline loops: CDR1 SGHKS, CDR2 YYEKEE (reference sequence). The CDR3 coding sequence is TGTGCCAGCAGCCGCCCAATTGGAGTAACGTACCAAGAGACCCAGTACTTC. Translating it yields CASSRPIGVTYQETQYF.

The chain carries TRBV3-1 (or the pseudogene TRBV3-2) and TRBJ2-7; the match to TRBD1 covers 12 bases. The CDR3 totals 16 residues. Trimming took 2 bases from V and 13 from J; bases not matched to a gene: 15. Germline loops: CDR1 LGHDT, CDR2 YNNKEL (reference sequence). The CDR3 DNA is TGTGCCAGCAGCCAAACTAACCGGGACAGGGGGCGCGAAGGTTACTTC. The encoded protein is CASSQTNRDRGREGYF.

This chain connects TRBV7-9 to TRBJ2-3, with 8 bases that match TRBD2. The CDR3 length is 16 residues. V trimming: 4 bases; J trimming: 5 bases; junction bases outside the gene matches: 11. Germline V lookup: CDR1 SEHNR, CDR2 FQNEAQ (reference sequence). The CDR3 DNA reads as TGTGCCAGCAGCTACCTTAGCGGGACGGGCCTAGATACGCAGTATTTT. Protein: CASSYLSGTGLDTQYF. Full variable domain (outside the CDR3, taken from reference TRBV7-9 and TRBJ2-3): DTGVSQNPRHKITKRGQNVTFRCDPISEHNRLYWYRQTLGQGPEFLTYFQNEAQLEKSRLLSDRFSAERPKGSFSTLEIQRTEQGDSAMYLCASSYLSGTGLDTQYFGPGTRLTVL.

The rearrangement joins TRBV4-1 to TRBJ1-4; 9 bases align to TRBD1. CDR3 size: 14 residues. V trimming: 9 bases; J trimming: 7 bases; junction bases outside the gene matches: 9. Germline lookup yields CDR1 MGHRA and CDR2 YSYEKL. The CDR3 nucleotides are TGCGCCAGTAAACCCGGGACAGGGACTGAAAAACTGTTTTTT. Its protein product is CASKPGTGTEKLFF.

This clone was counted between two and nine times. The V call is TRBV30, the J call TRBJ1-6, with D maybe TRBD1 (5 bases). Trimming stripped 0 bases from V and 9 bases from J, with 9 bases between. Germline V CDR1 and CDR2: GTSNPN, SVGIG (reference sequence). This CDR3 is 13 amino acids long. The CDR3 loop reads CAWSVGGTSPLHF. CDR3 DNA: TGTGCCTGGAGTGTTGGGGGGACTTCACCCCTCCACTTT. The full variable domain, completed using reference TRBV30 and TRBJ1-6, is SQTIHQWPATLVQPVGSPLSLECTVEGTSNPNLYWYRQAAGRGLQLLFYSVGIGQISSEVPQNLSASRPQDRQFILSSKKLLLSDSGFYLCAWSVGGTSPLHFGNGTRLTVT.

The CDR3 loop is CASYGRGGSTDYTF. The CDR3 DNA sequence: TGTGCCAGCTATGGACGCGGGGGTAGTACCGACTACACCTTC. V usage is TRBV7-2 and J usage is TRBJ1-2, with D tentatively TRBD1 (5 bases). Germline CDR1 and CDR2: SGHTA and FQGNSA. Trimming stripped 8 bases from V and 10 bases from J, with 23 bases between. The CDR3 runs to 14 residues. Full variable domain (outside the CDR3, taken from reference TRBV7-2 and TRBJ1-2): GAGVSQSPSNKVTEKGKDVELRCDPISGHTALYWYRQSLGQGLEFLIYFQGNSAPDKSGLPSDRFSAERTGGSVSTLTIQRTQQEDSAVYLCASYGRGGSTDYTFGSGTRLTVV.

This clone was seen only once. This CDR3 is CASSPRQLPNYGYTF. CDR3 coding DNA: TGTGCCAGCAGCCCAAGACAGCTACCTAACTATGGCTACACCTTC. This chain connects TRBV11-1 to TRBJ1-2, with D perhaps TRBD1 (5 bases). The CDR3 totals 15 residues. V lost 5 bases to trimming and J lost 0 bases, with 13 bases between them. Germline V gene lookup returns CDR1 SGHAT and CDR2 FQDESV (reference sequence). Full variable domain (rest looked up from reference TRBV11-1 and TRBJ1-2): EAEVAQSPRYKITEKSQAVAFWCDPISGHATLYWYRQILGQGPELLVQFQDESVVDDSQLPKDRFSAERLKGVDSTLKIQPAELGDSAMYLCASSPRQLPNYGYTFGSGTRLTVV.

The chain uses TRBV5-5 and TRBJ1-1; no definite D call. Between the trimmed V and J ends, which lost 1 base and 0 bases, there was a span of 13 bases. The CDR3 has 16 residues. The germline V gene encodes CDR1 SGHKS and CDR2 YYEKEE (reference sequence). CDR3 region: CASSLMAGTMNTEAFF. For the CDR3, the DNA is TGTGCCAGCAGCTTGATGGCGGGAACCATGAACACTGAAGCTTTCTTT. The full variable domain, its missing parts supplied by reference TRBV5-5 and TRBJ1-1, is DAGVTQSPTHLIKTRGQQVTLRCSPISGHKSVSWYQQVLGQGPQFIFQYYEKEERGRGNFPDRFSARQFPNYSSELNVNALLLGDSALYLCASSLMAGTMNTEAFFGQGTRLTVV.

The chain links TRBV27 to TRBJ1-2, with D possibly matching TRBD1 (5 bases). The CDR3 is 14 amino acids. Trimming removed 8 bases at V and 8 bases at J, with 21 bases between. Germline CDR1 is MNHEY and CDR2 is SMNVEV (reference sequence). This CDR3 is CASRPRGRSGGYTF. The DNA for the CDR3 is TGTGCCAGCCGCCCCCGGGGGAGGTCGGGCGGCTACACCTTC.

For the CDR3, the DNA is TGTGCCAGCAGCCCGCGACAGGAGTCAACCCTCGATGAGCAGTTCTTC. Translation: CASSPRQESTLDEQFF. The chain is built from TRBV7-9 and TRBJ2-1, with D perhaps matching TRBD1 (6 bases). The CDR3 totals 16 residues. The V end lost 5 bases, the J end lost 8 bases, and 22 bases lay between the germline ends. The germline CDR1 and CDR2 sequences are SEHNR and FQNEAQ (reference sequence).

This clone was seen just once. The rearrangement uses TRBV28 and TRBJ1-1; 8 nucleotides align to TRBD1. V was pared by 7 bases and J by 13 bases, with 8 bases of the junction left unmatched. Germline CDR1 is MDHEN and CDR2 is SYDVKM. The CDR3 covers 11 residues. CDR3 sequence (DNA): TGTGCCAGCACGCCGGGACAGGCGTTTTTCTTT. The encoded protein is CASTPGQAFFF.